This is a list of T cell receptor beta chains from one sample in a study of T cells in Graves' hyperthyroidism and ophthalmopathy. TCRdb used MiXCR to reprocess the multiplex PCR reads, holding one entry per CDR3 protein. This table holds 550,000 to 800,000 distinct CDR3 sequences, about a sixth found once. Sequencing input: blood. The receptors stem from a man younger than 35 with Graves' hyperthyroidism. The CDR3 runs from the conserved cysteine through the conserved F or W. The D gene is left open where the match is weak.

j_gene: TRBJ2-1; v_gene: TRBV20-1; d_gene: .; CDR3aa: CSAIRQNNEQFF
j_gene: TRBJ1-5; v_gene: TRBV7-9; d_gene: .; CDR3aa: CASSLSGGDSNQPQHF
j_gene: TRBJ1-5; v_gene: TRBV6-2/TRBV6-3; d_gene: .; CDR3aa: CASSYAGANQPQHF
j_gene: TRBJ1-6; v_gene: TRBV18; d_gene: TRBD1; CDR3aa: CASSPRQGNSPLHF
j_gene: TRBJ2-2; v_gene: TRBV12-3/TRBV12-4; d_gene: .; CDR3aa: CASSLRLASNTGELFF
j_gene: TRBJ1-3; v_gene: TRBV30; d_gene: TRBD1; CDR3aa: CAWSATGLDTIYF
j_gene: TRBJ2-7; v_gene: TRBV7-6; d_gene: TRBD2; CDR3aa: CASSSVGGVYEQYF
j_gene: TRBJ1-1; v_gene: TRBV28; d_gene: .; CDR3aa: CASSPLGGDTEAFF
j_gene: TRBJ2-3; v_gene: TRBV5-1; d_gene: .; CDR3aa: CASSLEGGEDTQYF
j_gene: TRBJ2-1; v_gene: TRBV18; d_gene: TRBD2; CDR3aa: CASSRLGAGGGEQFF
j_gene: TRBJ1-5; v_gene: TRBV3-1; d_gene: .; CDR3aa: CASSQEGEAQPQHF
j_gene: TRBJ2-7; v_gene: TRBV6-1; d_gene: .; CDR3aa: CASKAGNIYEQYF
j_gene: TRBJ1-2; v_gene: TRBV5-6; d_gene: .; CDR3aa: CASSFSSSGNYGYTF
j_gene: TRBJ2-7; v_gene: TRBV30; d_gene: TRBD2; CDR3aa: CAWSVPPGLAAYEQYF
j_gene: TRBJ2-3; v_gene: TRBV2; d_gene: .; CDR3aa: CASRGDSSTDTQYF
j_gene: TRBJ2-7; v_gene: TRBV11-2; d_gene: .; CDR3aa: CASSLVHDAYEQYF
j_gene: TRBJ1-2; v_gene: TRBV2; d_gene: .; CDR3aa: CASSDLRPGQAIGYTF
j_gene: TRBJ2-1; v_gene: TRBV7-9; d_gene: .; CDR3aa: CASSSTDPSSYNEQFF
j_gene: TRBJ2-7; v_gene: TRBV28; d_gene: .; CDR3aa: CASSLSVSPYEQYF
j_gene: TRBJ2-5; v_gene: TRBV9; d_gene: .; CDR3aa: CASSVEGGEETQYF
j_gene: TRBJ1-2; v_gene: TRBV27; d_gene: .; CDR3aa: CASSFGPLSGYTF
j_gene: TRBJ2-2; v_gene: TRBV5-6; d_gene: .; CDR3aa: CASSLGGLLTSGGELFF
j_gene: TRBJ1-2; v_gene: TRBV20-1; d_gene: TRBD1; CDR3aa: CSARDSPGQGARGYTF
j_gene: TRBJ2-3; v_gene: TRBV6-1; d_gene: TRBD2; CDR3aa: CASSSGGLASDTQYF
j_gene: TRBJ2-7; v_gene: TRBV2; d_gene: .; CDR3aa: CASSFAGLDEQYF
j_gene: TRBJ2-5; v_gene: TRBV20-1; d_gene: TRBD2; CDR3aa: CSARAGTSGRAETQYF
j_gene: TRBJ2-2; v_gene: TRBV18; d_gene: TRBD2; CDR3aa: CASSPDPRLAVNTGELFF
j_gene: TRBJ1-1; v_gene: TRBV7-2; d_gene: TRBD1; CDR3aa: CASSLVPTGAGTEAFF
j_gene: TRBJ2-7; v_gene: TRBV30; d_gene: TRBD1; CDR3aa: CAWSVGQGAHEQYF
j_gene: TRBJ2-1; v_gene: TRBV6-1; d_gene: TRBD2; CDR3aa: CASTGLAGGNEQFF
j_gene: TRBJ2-1; v_gene: TRBV7-3; d_gene: .; CDR3aa: CASSPKPLTWRSYNEQFF
j_gene: TRBJ2-1; v_gene: TRBV29-1; d_gene: TRBD1; CDR3aa: CSVDTGTGVDEQFF
j_gene: TRBJ2-7; v_gene: TRBV7-2; d_gene: TRBD1; CDR3aa: CASSSTGTGVYEQYF
j_gene: TRBJ2-7; v_gene: TRBV15; d_gene: TRBD1; CDR3aa: CATSSRDSDLYEQYF
j_gene: TRBJ2-1; v_gene: TRBV7-9; d_gene: .; CDR3aa: CASNLGSNEQFF
j_gene: TRBJ1-1; v_gene: TRBV6-1; d_gene: .; CDR3aa: CASRKGLNTEAFF
j_gene: TRBJ2-7; v_gene: TRBV10-3; d_gene: .; CDR3aa: CAISEVGAAYEQYF
j_gene: TRBJ2-5; v_gene: TRBV20-1; d_gene: TRBD1; CDR3aa: CSARDGGQGDETQYF
j_gene: TRBJ2-2; v_gene: TRBV6-1; d_gene: TRBD2; CDR3aa: CASSVSGRATGELFF
j_gene: TRBJ2-6; v_gene: TRBV6-5; d_gene: .; CDR3aa: CASSSRPVGANVLTF
j_gene: TRBJ2-7; v_gene: TRBV2; d_gene: TRBD2; CDR3aa: CASGLAVSYEQYF
j_gene: TRBJ1-5; v_gene: TRBV2; d_gene: .; CDR3aa: CASSEVSVNQPQHF
j_gene: TRBJ2-3; v_gene: TRBV11-3; d_gene: .; CDR3aa: CASSPSLPDTQYF
j_gene: TRBJ2-6; v_gene: TRBV6-2/TRBV6-3; d_gene: TRBD1; CDR3aa: CASIRGDRIVSGANVLTF
j_gene: TRBJ2-1; v_gene: TRBV6-2/TRBV6-3; d_gene: TRBD1; CDR3aa: CASSYRSTGSPYNEQFF
j_gene: TRBJ2-3; v_gene: TRBV27; d_gene: .; CDR3aa: CASSPPGGFTDTQYF
j_gene: TRBJ2-5; v_gene: TRBV20-1; d_gene: TRBD2; CDR3aa: CPGGIISGGVETQYF
j_gene: TRBJ1-2; v_gene: TRBV12-3/TRBV12-4; d_gene: .; CDR3aa: CASSWTAEGYGYTF
j_gene: TRBJ1-1; v_gene: TRBV5-1; d_gene: .; CDR3aa: CASSLDGGPRLGTEAFF
j_gene: TRBJ2-3; v_gene: TRBV6-7; d_gene: TRBD1; CDR3aa: CASSYPPWDRGTDTQYF
j_gene: TRBJ2-1; v_gene: TRBV19; d_gene: .; CDR3aa: CASGMSSYNEQFF
j_gene: TRBJ2-3; v_gene: TRBV6-4; d_gene: .; CDR3aa: CASSAPGAPRTDTQYF
j_gene: TRBJ2-3; v_gene: TRBV7-9; d_gene: TRBD2; CDR3aa: CASSPAREAGADTQYF